This T cell receptor beta chain was retrieved from a study of cytomegalovirus exposure and HLA in healthy donors. 60 Vbeta and 13 Jbeta primers were used in PCR. Repertoires were generated with immunoSEQ multiplex PCR, while TCRdb's copy carries only in-frame clones and drops some. Of 90,000 to 150,000 clones in the sample, roughly 76% were seen once. A word on this clone: The antigen is not known.

Germline V gene sequence: CDR1 SNHLY, CDR2 FYNNEI. The CDR3 has 17 amino acids. The V gene end was trimmed by 5 bases and the J gene end by 0 bases; junction bases not matched to a gene: 8. Overall study results and limits: Segments of the TCR beta V type were, in most cases, productive about 90% or about 30% of the time in an earlier analysis. Several top significant clusters appeared, in a later analysis, to be linked to common viral pathogens.

The TCR was taken from a man over 45 in good health and CMV-seropositive. Sequencing was performed on PBMCs. V is TRBV2 and J is TRBJ2-1, with 9 bases lining up with TRBD2. The CDR3 protein is CASSKAGGVSSYNEQFF. Here the CDR3 DNA reads TGTGCCAGCAGTAAGGCGGGGGGGGTAAGCTCCTACAATGAGCAGTTCTTC.